A single sample is the source of the 2 T cell receptor beta chains below, sequenced in a study of cytomegalovirus exposure and HLA in healthy donors (dated by TCRdb to 2016 to 2017). Library prep was done by the immunoSEQ multiplex PCR assay. For the multiplex PCR, a mixture combining 60 forward primers for TCR Vbeta segments and 13 reverse primers for TCR Jbeta segments was used. As stored in TCRdb, this immuneACCESS dataset retains in-frame rearrangements with V and J assigned. A fraction of the clones does not appear; measured against another copy, unresolved V genes explain less than half of the discrepancy, and the remainder lacks a known reason. Across this sample there are about 210,000 clones, with about 83% seen only once. Of the sample, 9.5% to 13% is held by the ten largest clones. The sample comprised PBMCs. Receptors originate from a woman in her forties or fifties in good health and CMV-seropositive.

CDR3 in amino acids: CASSSGGIGNTIYF. CDR3 in DNA: TGTGCCAGCAGTTCGGGGGGCATAGGAAACACCATATATTTT. V and J are TRBV27 and TRBJ1-3; D may be TRBD1 (6 bases). The CDR3 has 14 residues. Germline loops: CDR1 MNHEY, CDR2 SMNVEV (reference sequence). Trimming left V 4 bases short and J 4 bases short, with 11 bases between.

The chain employs TRBV7-9 and TRBJ1-3, with 7 positions matching TRBD1. V trimming: 3 bases; J trimming: 8 bases; junction bases outside the gene matches: 16. Germline V gene data show CDR1 as SEHNR and CDR2 as FQNEAQ (reference sequence). The CDR3 has 17 amino acids. The CDR3: CASSFPGRGGAGHTIYF. The CDR3 DNA follows: TGTGCCAGCAGCTTTCCCGGTCGAGGGGGCGCGGGCCACACCATATATTTT.